The entry that follows covers one T cell receptor beta chain sequence. What it binds is not known. Sequencing was performed with immunoSEQ multiplex PCR; in TCRdb, only in-frame clones are kept and a portion is missing. Of fewer than 60,000 clones in the sample, around 82% were seen once. The data are from a study of vaccination effects on CD4 cells after COVID-19. Looking at the study overall: Samples from a couple of convalescent patients were given 16 days and one week before vaccination.

Expansion with viral peptide pools was applied to antigen-specific CD4+ T cells by the ViraFEST assay prior to sequencing. When around 9 days of culture had elapsed, CD4+ T cells were isolated. According to PCR results, the person was infected with SARS-CoV-2 between March and December 2020. Negative control cultures received an HIV-1 Nef peptide pool. The sequence derives from a human donor who had a prior SARS-CoV-2 infection. The source was CD4+ T cells from PBMCs cultured with HIV peptides, collected before COVID-19 vaccination. Subset noted: HIV-1 Nef peptide pool negative control/reference culture.

CDR3 nucleotide sequence: TGTGCCAGCTCACCCAGGCGGCGGGACGACGGGGAGCTGTTTTTT. Protein product: CASSPRRRDDGELFF. This chain connects TRBV18 to TRBJ2-2; a possible D gene is TRBD2 (6 bases). V was clipped by 3 bases and J by 7 bases, with 15 bases between them. CDR3 length: 15 amino acids. Germline values: CDR1 KGHSH, CDR2 LQKENI.